Sequencing of this TCR beta chain was carried out in a study of T cell changes during pregnancy in multiple sclerosis. Here immunoSEQ multiplex PCR was the method, and the copy in TCRdb shows in-frame clones only, minus some. The data hold about 130,000 clones, with 96% observed a single time. With V trimmed by 8 bases and J by 2 bases, 6 bases remained unmatched. The CDR3 is 13 residues long. Germline V gene lookup returns CDR1 SNHLY and CDR2 FYNNEI. This receptor was taken from a female donor with multiple sclerosis, enrolled in a pregnancy study. The sample consisted of peripheral blood, taken after pregnancy. The V and J genes are TRBV2 and TRBJ2-7; 7 nucleotides align to TRBD1. CDR3 nucleotide sequence: TGTGCCAGCGGGCGGACAGGTACCTACGAGCAGTACTTC. It codes for CASGRTGTYEQYF.